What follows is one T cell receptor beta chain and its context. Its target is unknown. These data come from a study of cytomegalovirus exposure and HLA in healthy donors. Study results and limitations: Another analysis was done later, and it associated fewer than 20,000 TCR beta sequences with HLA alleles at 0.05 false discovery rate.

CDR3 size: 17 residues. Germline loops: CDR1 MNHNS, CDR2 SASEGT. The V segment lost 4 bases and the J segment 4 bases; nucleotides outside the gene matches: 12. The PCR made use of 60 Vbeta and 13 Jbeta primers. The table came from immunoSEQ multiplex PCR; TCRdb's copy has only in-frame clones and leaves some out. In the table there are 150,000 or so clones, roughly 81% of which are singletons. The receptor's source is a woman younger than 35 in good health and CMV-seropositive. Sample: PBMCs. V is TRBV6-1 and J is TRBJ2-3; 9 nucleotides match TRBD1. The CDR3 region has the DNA TGTGCCAGCAGTGCCCAGGGGTGGGACAGGGAACCAGATACGCAGTATTTT. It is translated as CASSAQGWDREPDTQYF.